This entry is about one T cell receptor (beta chain). No antigen is known for it. The germline V gene has CDR1 SGHTA and CDR2 FQGTGA. The CDR3 contains 14 residues. Trimming removed 4 bases from V and 12 bases from J; junction bases left unmatched: 11. The data were taken from a study of OX40 agonist ivuxolimab in advanced cancers. General study results and limits: Circulating CD4+ and CD8+ T cells showed clonal expansion by week 6 at 0.1 to 3.0 mg/kg. Among T cells, CD8+ cells averaged more expanded clones than CD4+ cells.

The protocol was immunoSEQ multiplex PCR, while the TCRdb copy is restricted to in-frame clones and leaves out a portion. The sample contains approximately 82,000 clones, 86% of which appear only once. No patient had autoimmune disease or received systemic immunosuppression. The sequencing used CD4+ or CD8+ T cells sorted from blood, collected in a trial of the OX40 agonist ivuxolimab. The rearrangement joins TRBV7-3 to TRBJ2-1; 8 bases are shared with TRBD1. This receptor was obtained from an adult with an advanced solid tumor such as melanoma, head and neck, liver or kidney cancer. The CDR3 DNA follows: TGTGCCAGCAGCTCCTACCTGGACAGGGCGAGGCAGTTCTTC. This sequence encodes CASSSYLDRARQFF.